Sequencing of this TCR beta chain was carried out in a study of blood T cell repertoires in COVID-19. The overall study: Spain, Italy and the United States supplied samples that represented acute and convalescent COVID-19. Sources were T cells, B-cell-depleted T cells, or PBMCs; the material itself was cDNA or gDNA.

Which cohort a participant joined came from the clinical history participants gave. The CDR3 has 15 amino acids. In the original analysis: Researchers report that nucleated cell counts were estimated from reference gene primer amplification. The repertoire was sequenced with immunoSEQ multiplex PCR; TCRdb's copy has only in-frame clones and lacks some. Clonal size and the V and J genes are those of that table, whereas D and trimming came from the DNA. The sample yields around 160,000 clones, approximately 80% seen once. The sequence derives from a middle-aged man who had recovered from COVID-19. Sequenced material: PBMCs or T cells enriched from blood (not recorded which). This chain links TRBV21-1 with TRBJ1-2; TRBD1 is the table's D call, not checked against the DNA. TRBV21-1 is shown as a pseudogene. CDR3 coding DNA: TGTGCCAGCGCTCGGGGGACAGAAAAAAACTATGGCTACACCTTC. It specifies CASARGTEKNYGYTF.